Presented here are 28 T cell receptor beta chains from one specimen sequenced in a study of read filtering for tumor transcriptome and immune sequencing. Molecular barcoded adaptors covering alpha/delta and beta/gamma chains were used on roughly 400 ng RNA. TCRdb re-called the reads through MiXCR, storing one row per CDR3 protein. The data hold over 25,000 distinct CDR3 sequences, with over 13% observed a single time. Specimen: a population of CD138-negative cells sorted from bone marrow. The receptors were sampled from a donor aged 40 or over with multiple myeloma.

A remark on this clonotype: This may stem from a read error, because a much larger clone lies one nucleotide away. The CDR3: CSARDGRQLFF. CDR3 in DNA: TGCAGTGCTAGAGACGGAAGGCAGCTGTTCTTC. The chain employs TRBV20-1 and TRBJ2-1; D not certain. The V end was cut by 0 bases, the J end by 15 bases, with 12 bases between. The CDR3 contains 11 residues. Per germline, CDR1 DFQATT and CDR2 SNEGSKA (reference sequence).

In the case of this clonotype: The germline gene is not matched at one end of the junction; a read error may be the cause. The gene calls are TRBV7-3 and TRBJ1-1; 9 nucleotides align to TRBD1. The CDR3 is 14 amino acids. Per the germline V gene, CDR1 is SGHTA and CDR2 is FQGTGA. Written as DNA, the CDR3 is TGTGCCAGCAGCTCAGGGACAGGGAGCACTGAAGCTCTCTTT. Translated: CASSSGTGSTEALF.

At least ten counts were recorded for this clonotype. The chain joins TRBV5-1 to TRBJ1-2; a possible D gene is TRBD1 (6 bases). The CDR3 runs 16 residues. Trimming stripped 4 bases from V and 3 bases from J, with 19 bases between. CDR1 and CDR2 (germline): SGHRS, YFSETQ. The CDR3 nucleotides are TGCGCCAGCAGCAGCGGTGGAGCAGGGGCGGACTATGGCTACACCTTC. This sequence encodes CASSSGGAGADYGYTF.

This clonotype was picked up many times. V is TRBV18 and J is TRBJ1-1; D perhaps matches TRBD1 (5 bases). With 3 bases removed from V and 6 bases from J, the gap between germline ends came to 11 bases. This CDR3 spans 13 amino acids. Germline CDR1 and CDR2: KGHSH and LQKENI. The CDR3 DNA reads TGTGCCAGCTCACCTGGGGGAGAGGCTGAAGCTTTCTTT. Its protein product is CASSPGGEAEAFF.

This clonotype was observed many times. The rearrangement uses TRBV28 and TRBJ1-5; D is unresolved. V lost 3 bases, J lost 9 bases, and 15 bases lay in between. This CDR3 is 14 amino acids long. The germline gives CDR1 MDHEN, CDR2 SYDVKM. The CDR3 bases are TGTGCCAGCAGTTTTATTAGGGCCGGAGCGCCCCAGCATTTT. Its translation is CASSFIRAGAPQHF.

On this clonotype itself: One end of the junction does not line up with germline, which may come from a read error. The chain employs TRBV29-1 and TRBJ1-1, with D hard to call. The CDR3 loop spans 15 amino acids. Germline lookup yields CDR1 SQVTM and CDR2 ANQGSEA. The DNA for the CDR3 is TGCAGCGTTGGAGCGATTAGACTCATAAACACTGAAGCCTTCTTT. Its translation is CSVGAIRLINTEAFF.

This clonotype came up many times. This chain links TRBV11-1 with TRBJ1-1; TRBD1 is a possible D gene (5 bases). Trimming left V 5 bases short and J 2 bases short, with 12 bases between. The CDR3 sequence is 14 residues long. Germline CDR1 SGHAT, CDR2 FQDESV (reference sequence). CDR3 amino acids: CASSGSGGNTEAFF. The CDR3 region has the DNA TGTGCCAGCAGCGGGTCTGGGGGAAACACTGAAGCTTTCTTT. The full variable domain, with the rest looked up from reference TRBV11-1 and TRBJ1-1, is EAEVAQSPRYKITEKSQAVAFWCDPISGHATLYWYRQILGQGPELLVQFQDESVVDDSQLPKDRFSAERLKGVDSTLKIQPAELGDSAMYLCASSGSGGNTEAFFGQGTRLTVV.

About this clonotype itself: It may be a read error: a sequence one base away is much more abundant. V and J are TRBV19 and TRBJ1-1, with D maybe TRBD1 (5 bases). The germline V gene has CDR1 LNHDA and CDR2 SQIVND (reference sequence). The CDR3 is made up of 14 amino acids. For the CDR3, the DNA is TGTGCCAGTAGTATCGGACACCTGAACACTGGAGCTTTCTTT. It encodes CASSIGHLNTGAFF.

This clonotype was counted ten times or more. The chain has TRBV5-6 and TRBJ2-2; no reliable D call. The CDR3 totals 13 residues. Germline assignment: CDR1 SGHDT and CDR2 YYEEEE. The V gene lost 1 base and the J gene lost 6 bases, with 7 bases spanning the gap. The CDR3 is CASSLWGPGELFF. As DNA, the CDR3 is TGTGCCAGCAGCTTGTGGGGTCCCGGGGAGCTGTTTTTT.

In its sample, this clonotype was seen a few times. The chain links TRBV19 to TRBJ2-1; 7 bases agree with TRBD2. From germline, CDR1 is LNHDA and CDR2 SQIVND (reference sequence). Trimming cost V 5 bases and J 7 bases; bases outside gene matches: 8. The CDR3 consists of 14 residues. The CDR3 sequence: CASSFLADPNEQFF. CDR3 nucleotide sequence: TGTGCCAGTAGTTTTCTAGCGGATCCTAATGAGCAGTTCTTC.

This clonotype was seen repeatedly, ten times or more. CDR3 in DNA: TGCAGTGCCGCTGGACAGGTGTACTACGAGCAGTACTTC. Translation gives CSAAGQVYYEQYF. The gene calls are TRBV20-1 and TRBJ2-7, with 7 bases matching TRBD1. The length of the CDR3 is 13 residues. V lost 6 bases to trimming and J lost 3 bases; unmatched junction nucleotides: 8. The germline CDR1 and CDR2 sequences are DFQATT and SNEGSKA (reference sequence).

This clonotype was counted a few times. This chain links TRBV3-1 with TRBJ2-7; possibly TRBD2 for D (6 bases). Trimming took 11 bases from V and 5 from J, leaving 22 bases between them. CDR1 is LGHDT and CDR2 is YNNKEL in the germline V gene (reference sequence). This CDR3 has 14 residues. The CDR3 reads CAAAGKGGHHEQYF. The DNA of the CDR3 is TGTGCCGCCGCTGGGAAGGGAGGTCACCACGAGCAGTACTTC.

The chain recombines TRBV2 with TRBJ2-7, with TRBD1 as a possible D gene (5 bases). The CDR3 consists of 14 residues. Germline V gives CDR1 SNHLY, CDR2 FYNNEI. The germline V and J ends were trimmed by 10 bases and 5 bases, with 21 bases remaining between them. This chain's CDR3 is CATKIFGPGNEQYF. Here the CDR3 DNA reads TGTGCCACCAAGATCTTCGGACCAGGGAACGAGCAGTACTTC.

This clonotype was counted only a few times. The rearrangement links TRBV4-2 to TRBJ1-5; no reliable D call. CDR1 LGHNA and CDR2 YNFKEQ come from the germline V gene. This CDR3 has 14 amino acids. Deletions cut 0 bases from V and 2 bases from J, with 5 bases between. The DNA for the CDR3 is TGTGCCAGCAGCCAAGAAACAGGCAATCAGCCCCAGCATTTT. Amino acids: CASSQETGNQPQHF.

This clonotype has ten or more counts. The gene calls are TRBV29-1 and TRBJ1-4; D is perhaps TRBD1 (6 bases). The germline V and J ends were trimmed by 6 bases and 2 bases, with 10 bases remaining between them. The CDR3 is made up of 13 amino acids. The germline V gene encodes CDR1 SQVTM and CDR2 ANQGSEA. In DNA form, the CDR3 reads TGCAGCGTGGGGCAGGGGACTAATGAAAAACTGTTTTTT. This gives the protein CSVGQGTNEKLFF.

This clonotype was observed many times. The rearrangement links TRBV18 to TRBJ2-1; 7 bases agree with TRBD1. Germline values: CDR1 KGHSH, CDR2 LQKENI. This CDR3 spans 16 amino acids. The trim removed 3 bases at V and 4 bases at J, leaving 9 bases unmatched. CDR3 in DNA: TGTGCCAGCTCACCGAACCGGGACAGCGTATACAATGAGCAGTTCTTC. Translating gives CASSPNRDSVYNEQFF. Supplemented by reference TRBV18 and TRBJ2-1, the full variable domain reads NAGVMQNPRHLVRRRGQEARLRCSPMKGHSHVYWYRQLPEEGLKFMVYLQKENIIDESGMPKERFSAEFPKEGPSILRIQQVVRGDSAAYFCASSPNRDSVYNEQFFGPGTRLTVL.

This clonotype appeared many times. This chain uses TRBV7-8 with TRBJ2-1; D gene unclear. Germline V CDR1 and CDR2: SGHVS, FQNEAQ. The CDR3 sequence is 15 residues long. The V and J ends lost 5 bases and 4 bases respectively, with 15 bases between them. CDR3 residues: CASSPGRTLYNEQFF. The CDR3 nucleotides read TGTGCCAGCAGCCCCGGCAGAACATTATACAATGAGCAGTTCTTC.

This chain uses TRBV18 with TRBJ2-5, with a tentative D call TRBD2 (5 bases). The CDR3 length is 12 residues. Looked up from germline, CDR1 is KGHSH and CDR2 is LQKENI. With 2 bases removed from V and 5 bases from J, the gap between germline ends came to 6 bases. The CDR3 sequence is CASSPGEETQYF. DNA for the CDR3: TGTGCCAGCTCACCAGGGGAGGAGACCCAGTACTTC.

This clonotype turned up a few times. The chain employs TRBV20-1 and TRBJ2-5, with 13 bases identical to TRBD2. CDR3 length: 15 amino acids. CDR1 and CDR2 from the germline V gene are DFQATT and SNEGSKA (reference sequence). Germline trimming cut 6 bases from V and 5 bases from J; bases unmatched to any gene: 9. The CDR3 protein is CSAYPLAGGPETQYF. In nucleotides, the CDR3 is TGCAGTGCCTACCCACTAGCGGGAGGGCCGGAGACCCAGTACTTC.

This clonotype was counted many times. The chain employs TRBV13 and TRBJ2-1, with 7 positions matching TRBD1. The CDR3 loop spans 15 amino acids. V gave up 3 bases and J gave up 4 bases; unmatched junction bases: 6. CDR1 PRHDT and CDR2 FYEKMQ come from the germline V gene (reference sequence). This CDR3 is CASSFVRGSYNEQFF. Written as DNA, the CDR3 is TGTGCCAGCAGCTTTGTCAGGGGGTCTTACAATGAGCAGTTCTTC.

Only a few counts were recorded for this clonotype. A read error may be the cause here, since a much bigger clone is one base away. The chain combines TRBV28 with TRBJ1-5, with TRBD1 identical over 7 bases. In germline, CDR1 is MDHEN, CDR2 SYDVKM. This CDR3 has 15 amino acids. For the CDR3, the DNA is TGTGCCAGCAGTACAGGGGCGGACGTCAATCGGCCCCAGCATTTT. Translated: CASSTGADVNRPQHF.

This clonotype was detected a few times. A single base separates this from a much larger clone, so it may be a read error. The CDR3 carries no conserved terminal phenylalanine or tryptophan, so it likely arises from a read error. The chain carries TRBV10-3 and TRBJ2-3; D possibly corresponds to TRBD2 (6 bases). Trimming cost V 6 bases and J 4 bases, with 14 bases left between them. The CDR3 spans 14 residues. The germline V gene has CDR1 ENHRY and CDR2 SYGVKD. This CDR3 is CAIRPGLAADTQYL. In DNA form, the CDR3 reads TGTGCCATCAGACCGGGACTCGCGGCAGATACGCAGTATCTT.

On this clonotype: A far larger clone is one nucleotide away, so this likely arose from a read error. This rearrangement joins TRBV5-1 to TRBJ2-4, with 9 bases matching TRBD1. The assigned J gene may be wrong: the sequence end matches TRBJ2-3 better. This CDR3 spans 16 amino acids. Germline V lookup: CDR1 SGHRS, CDR2 YFSETQ. CDR3 in DNA: TGCGCCAGCAGCTGGGAACAGGGGGCTAGGACAGATAGGCAGTATTTT. It encodes CASSWEQGARTDRQYF.

As concerns this clonotype: An end of the junction does not agree with germline; a read error may underlie this. The chain is built from TRBV27 and TRBJ1-3; D is unresolved. The CDR3 has 17 amino acids. Germline V gene data show CDR1 as MNHEY and CDR2 as SMNVEV (reference sequence). The CDR3 DNA reads as TGTGCCATCAGTTTAACCGCGCCCAAAAGCTCTGGAAACACCATATATTTT. Its protein is CAISLTAPKSSGNTIYF.

This clonotype was counted many times. The CDR3 protein is CASSELRSTWGEQFF. CDR3 bases: TGCGCCAGCAGTGAGTTGAGATCCACCTGGGGTGAGCAGTTCTTC. The chain joins TRBV10-1 to TRBJ2-1; no reliable D call. Germline V CDR1 and CDR2: WNHNN, SYGVQD (reference sequence). The CDR3 is 15 residues long. V was pared by 1 base and J by 9 bases, with 16 bases between.

This clonotype was detected only a few times. This chain joins TRBV4-2 and TRBJ2-7; no clear D gene. The germline CDR1 and CDR2 sequences are LGHNA and YNFKEQ. The V end was cut by 8 bases, the J end by 7 bases, with 9 bases between. The CDR3 extends over 10 amino acids. This CDR3 is CASAHREQYF. Here the CDR3 DNA reads TGTGCCAGCGCCCACCGGGAGCAGTACTTC.

This clonotype was observed many times. The V gene is TRBV7-2, the J gene TRBJ1-1; TRBD1 aligns across 9 bases. This CDR3 contains 13 residues. V trimming: 5 bases; J trimming: 11 bases; junction bases outside the gene matches: 9. Germline V gene data show CDR1 as SGHTA and CDR2 as FQGNSA. In DNA form, the CDR3 reads TGTGCCAGCAGCGTATCTTGGGACAGGGTGGCTTTCTTT. Protein sequence: CASSVSWDRVAFF.

This clonotype has a count of ten or more. The chain uses TRBV29-1 and TRBJ2-5; TRBD2 aligns across 12 bases. This CDR3 comprises 16 residues. V lost 3 bases, J lost 5 bases, and 10 bases stayed unmatched. CDR1 SQVTM and CDR2 ANQGSEA come from the germline V gene. As DNA, the CDR3 is TGCAGCGTTGAGCCGACTAGCGGGAGATTCCTGGAGACCCAGTACTTC. It yields the protein CSVEPTSGRFLETQYF.